The present entry profiles one T cell receptor (beta chain) with its context. V lost 4 bases and J lost 7; bases outside the gene matches: 5. The CDR3 is 14 residues long. Germline values: CDR1 SGHRS, CDR2 YFSETQ. The sample belongs to a study of OX40 agonist ivuxolimab in advanced cancers. Assay used: immunoSEQ multiplex PCR; TCRdb lists only in-frame clones, some missing. The table records 20,000 to 25,000 clones, 77% of them present only once. Autoimmune disease history or systemic immunosuppression barred patients. The TCR sequence derives from an adult with an advanced solid tumor such as melanoma, head and neck, liver or kidney cancer. The J gene is TRBJ1-5, the V gene TRBV5-1, with 10 bases fitting TRBD1. The sample in question was CD4+ or CD8+ T cells sorted from blood, obtained in a trial of the OX40 agonist ivuxolimab. CDR3 protein: CASSTTGGLQPQHF. The DNA for the CDR3 is TGCGCCAGCAGCACGACAGGGGGCTTGCAGCCCCAGCATTTT.